The text below deals with one TCR beta chain. The CDR3 covers 13 residues. The germline V gene has CDR1 GTSNPN and CDR2 SVGIG (reference sequence). The germline V and J ends were trimmed by 4 bases and 2 bases, with 11 bases remaining between them. These data are taken from a study of T cell changes during pregnancy in multiple sclerosis. The repertoire was sequenced with immunoSEQ multiplex PCR; TCRdb's copy has only in-frame clones and lacks some. The data contain 50,000 or so clones, around 95% of them seen just once; the ten biggest clones take up 5.9%. The rearrangement links TRBV30 to TRBJ2-5, with a possible D match to TRBD1 (6 bases). The sequenced sample was CD8+ T cells from peripheral blood mononuclear cells, obtained in the first trimester of pregnancy. The receptor was isolated from a female donor with multiple sclerosis, enrolled in a pregnancy study. CDR3 DNA: TGTGCCTGGAAGGACAGTCCTCAAGAGACCCAGTACTTC. Translating it yields CAWKDSPQETQYF.